This T cell receptor (beta chain) stems from a study of blood T cell repertoires in COVID-19 (dated by TCRdb to about 2020). Describing the broader study: Collaborator samples came from the United States, Italy and Spain and covered acute and convalescent phases of COVID-19. The dataset comprised deeply sampled blood TCRbeta repertoires from subjects exposed to, actively infected with, or recovered from COVID-19. Nearly every sample came with metadata listing a de-identified subject ID, COVID-19 status, age in years and sex. Where HLA class I and class II types were available, the types were taken from metadata supplied by the sample provider, not from assay-based typing. The samples were drawn from two sources: the first 160 participants of the ongoing ImmuneRACE study, and over 1,000 subjects contributed by 6 global collaborators. The prospective study material was composed of cDNA or gDNA derived from T cells, B-cell-depleted T cells, or PBMCs. A freely available public database, intended as a resource for researchers studying the immune response to SARS-CoV-2, is where the repertoires were released. What the study reported, not specific to this receptor: Clinical and demographic metadata were provided uncurated, with the amount varying by source and participant.

Note on this clone: Its antigen remains unidentified. There are no base qualities to consult, and no much larger clone falls within one base.

Via the germline V gene (reference sequence), CDR1 is LNHDA and CDR2 SQIVND. The CDR3 runs 15 residues from the cysteine to the phenylalanine. CDR3 DNA is the only sequence kept; it has 45 bases, read in frame from the first base. From V the trimming removes 4 bases and from J it removes 4 bases, while the gene matches leave 8 bases of the junction unaccounted for. TCRbeta CDR3 regions were amplified from genomic DNA using the immunoSEQ Assay, a bias-controlled multiplex PCR. Turning to the authors' computational methods: Within the assay, amplification of reference gene primers was used to estimate how many nucleated cells each sample contained. To quantify the absolute abundance of each unique TCRbeta CDR3 rearrangement, sequence reads were collapsed and filtered. Productive Simpson clonality was computed per sample as the square root of Simpson's diversity index over productive rearrangements. Imported from immuneACCESS, the table was reduced by TCRdb to in-frame sequences with V and J called. These copies leave out some clones; in studies compared against another copy, an unresolved V gene accounts for under half, and the cause of the remainder is not known. That table furnishes V, J and clone size, whereas the DNA furnished D and trimming. This sample gives 200,000 to 250,000 clones in total; roughly four fifths of them show up just once. Around 3% of the sample rests with the top ten.

Samples from volunteer blood donors who had recovered from COVID-19 were contributed by a second Seattle source. Each collaborating institution followed its own protocols to collect whole blood in K2EDTA tubes. For TCRbeta analysis, collaborators shipped samples in one of three forms: frozen whole blood, isolated PBMCs, or DNA extracted from either of those sample types. The chain couples TRBV19 to TRBJ2-3; 7 bases in between match TRBD2. Sequencing was carried out using peripheral blood. This clonotype was obtained from a woman in her twenties or thirties who had recovered from COVID-19. The nucleotide sequence is TGTGCCAGTAGTAACCCGGCGGGAGTGGCAGATACGCAGTATTTT. Its translation is CASSNPAGVADTQYF.